This T cell receptor (beta chain) originates from a study of shared clonotypes between healthy human individuals. Clones were read by immunoSEQ multiplex PCR, and TCRdb kept only the in-frame ones, dropping some. Counted here are some 1.5 million clones, nearly 99% occurring once; the ten biggest clones make up less than 0.55%. The CDR3 sequence is 16 residues long. Germline V gene lookup returns CDR1 MDHEN and CDR2 SYDVKM. V dropped 7 bases and J dropped 4; count of bases not matched to a gene: 10. The receptor was isolated from a young man in good health. V is TRBV28 and J is TRBJ2-2; 9 bases are shared with TRBD2. Sequences were obtained from naive CD4+ T cells sorted from blood. The subset: CD45RA+ positively selected. The CDR3 is CASTIGLAGLTGELFF. CDR3 nucleotide sequence: TGTGCCAGCACCATCGGGCTAGCGGGACTCACCGGGGAGCTGTTTTTT.